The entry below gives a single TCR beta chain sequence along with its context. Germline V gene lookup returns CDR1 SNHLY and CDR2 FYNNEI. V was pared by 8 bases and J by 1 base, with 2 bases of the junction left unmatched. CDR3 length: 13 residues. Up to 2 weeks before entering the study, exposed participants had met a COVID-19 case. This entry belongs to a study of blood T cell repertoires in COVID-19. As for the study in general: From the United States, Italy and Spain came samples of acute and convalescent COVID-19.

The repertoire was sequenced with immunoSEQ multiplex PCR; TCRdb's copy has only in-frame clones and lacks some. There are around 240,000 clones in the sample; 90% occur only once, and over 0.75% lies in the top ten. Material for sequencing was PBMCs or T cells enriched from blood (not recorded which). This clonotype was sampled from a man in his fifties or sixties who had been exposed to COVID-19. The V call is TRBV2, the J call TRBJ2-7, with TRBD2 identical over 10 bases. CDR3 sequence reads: CASGTSVSYEQYV. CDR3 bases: TGTGCCAGCGGGACTAGCGTTTCCTACGAGCAGTACGTC.